This note documents a single T cell receptor (beta chain) sequence. This clonotype appeared once. The antigen it binds to is not known. No base quality values were provided; no much bigger clone lies one nucleotide off. A solitary read yields weak support. Sequencing was performed on an Illumina HiSeq 1500. TCRdb applied fastp at Q25 and MiXCR to the public reads, then kept only in-frame beta chains. Each CDR3 protein gets just one entry, which takes the most common genes and DNA from the rows behind it. A total of approximately 180,000 distinct CDR3 sequences appear in this sample, about 21% of them only once. The top ten clones comprise about 2.9% of the sample. The sample comes from a study of T cell repertoires in cytomegalovirus infection (dated by TCRdb to about 2019). About the study as a whole: The HLA type of each donor mattered for the analysis, because public TCR beta signatures pointed to carriage of CMV infection along with the matching HLA type.

V drops 7 bases and J drops 1 base, leaving 17 bases in between. There are 16 amino acids in the CDR3, from cysteine to phenylalanine inclusive. Left in the record is the CDR3 DNA by itself, 48 bases read in frame from the first base. Per the germline V gene, MDHEN is the CDR1 and SYDVKM is the CDR2. What the work shows at the level of the full study, not this receptor alone: The ex vivo response was dominated by HLA-C-restricted CMV-specific TCR beta clonotypes, which also provided the single most frequent clonotype in two of eight donors. Carriers of CMV infection plus the relevant HLA type were discriminated by the cumulative frequency of public TCR beta family members in the study cohort and in an independent roughly 400-donor cohort.

This clonotype was obtained from a human donor in good health (CMV status not recorded). Some clones in this sample may be carry-over from other donors' samples. The chain uses TRBV28 and TRBJ2-1; too little of a D gene remains to name it. Material for sequencing was PBMCs. The CDR3 reads CASTDPLDGSYNEQFF. The DNA sequence follows: TGTGCCAGCACCGATCCCCTCGACGGTTCCTACAATGAGCAGTTCTTC.